The 17 T cell receptor beta chains below all came from one sample that was sequenced in a study of control samples from healthy donors and cancer patients. Libraries were prepared by immunoSEQ multiplex PCR; TCRdb keeps only in-frame clonotypes and omits some of them. The repertoire holds 130,000 or so clones, with around nine tenths as singletons. Sequencing was performed on blood. Receptors were obtained from a man aged 25-45 years in good health.

V is TRBV6-4 and J is TRBJ1-2, with 7 bases identical to TRBD1. Per germline, CDR1 MRHNA and CDR2 SNTAGT. The V and J ends lost 6 bases and 7 bases, in that order; junction bases with no gene match: 17. The CDR3 totals 16 residues. DNA of the CDR3: TGTGCCAGCAGCCCAGGGGGTGTGGGGGCCATAGCTGGCTACACCTTC. Translated, it gives CASSPGGVGAIAGYTF.

The chain links TRBV19 to TRBJ1-2, with D tentatively TRBD1 (6 bases). CDR3 size: 13 residues. Germline V CDR1 and CDR2: LNHDA, SQIVND (reference sequence). V was cut by 8 bases and J by 2 bases, with 12 bases left in between. CDR3 sequence (DNA): TGTGCCAGTGAGGGGGGCTTAAACTATGGCTACACCTTC. It specifies CASEGGLNYGYTF.

This chain uses TRBV4-1 with TRBJ1-5, with TRBD1 as a possible D gene (6 bases). This CDR3 spans 15 amino acids. Between the trimmed V and J ends, which lost 4 bases and 2 bases, there was a span of 12 bases. The germline CDR1 and CDR2 sequences are MGHRA and YSYEKL. Here the CDR3 reads CASSPPGGGNQPQHF. The CDR3 DNA reads TGCGCCAGCAGCCCCCCCGGGGGCGGCAATCAGCCCCAGCATTTT.

This chain joins TRBV6-2 or TRBV6-3 and TRBJ1-5, with D possibly matching TRBD1 (5 bases). The ends were cut back, 2 bases at V and 5 bases at J, with 13 bases in the middle. The V gene's germline CDR1 is MNHEY and CDR2 SVGEGT. The CDR3 extends over 15 amino acids. CDR3 bases: TGTGCCAGCAGTTACACGGGGACTAACCATCAGCCCCAGCATTTT. Its protein product is CASSYTGTNHQPQHF.

The chain has TRBV5-4 and TRBJ2-3; D remains ambiguous. V shed 0 bases and J shed 0 bases, with 11 bases lying between them. The germline V gene encodes CDR1 SGHNT and CDR2 YYREEE (reference sequence). The CDR3 runs 16 residues. The CDR3 sequence is CASSLGRPASTDTQYF. CDR3 coding DNA: TGTGCCAGCAGCTTGGGTAGACCCGCTAGCACAGATACGCAGTATTTT. Filled out from reference TRBV5-4 and TRBJ2-3, the complete variable domain reads ETGVTQSPTHLIKTRGQQVTLRCSSQSGHNTVSWYQQALGQGPQFIFQYYREEENGRGNFPPRFSGLQFPNYSSELNVNALELDDSALYLCASSLGRPASTDTQYFGPGTRLTVL.

J is TRBJ1-2 and V is TRBV27; D remains unclear. V was trimmed by 0 bases and J by 2 bases, leaving 4 bases between them. CDR1 MNHEY and CDR2 SMNVEV come from the germline V gene (reference sequence). CDR3 length: 13 amino acids. The CDR3 nucleotides read TGTGCCAGCAGTTTATCGTCCAACTATGGCTACACCTTC. Encoded protein: CASSLSSNYGYTF.

This clone came up once. The gene calls are TRBV19 and TRBJ1-1, with TRBD1 matching 7 bases. Germline V gene sequence: CDR1 LNHDA, CDR2 SQIVND (reference sequence). After removal of 5 bases from V and 1 base from J, the junction contained 4 bases not matched to a gene. This CDR3 is 14 amino acids long. The CDR3 loop is CASSLQGRNTEAFF. In DNA, the CDR3 is TGTGCCAGTAGTCTACAGGGGCGGAACACTGAAGCTTTCTTT.

The rearrangement joins TRBV6-1 to TRBJ1-1; TRBD1 might be the D (5 bases). Germline V CDR1 and CDR2: MNHNS, SASEGT. V was clipped by 2 bases and J by 6 bases, with 10 bases between them. CDR3 length: 13 residues. The CDR3 DNA reads as TGTGCCAGCAGTGAATTGAGGGGTTCTGAAGCTTTCTTT. Its translation: CASSELRGSEAFF.

The rearrangement uses TRBV18 and TRBJ1-2; 8 nucleotides match TRBD1. The CDR3 runs to 15 residues. Germline CDR1 and CDR2: KGHSH and LQKENI. The J segment lost 10 bases and the V segment lost 3 bases, leaving 13 bases of the junction unmatched. The CDR3 spells CASSPVPDRAPTYTF. Written as DNA, the CDR3 is TGTGCCAGCTCACCCGTCCCGGACAGGGCCCCGACCTACACCTTC.

The chain employs TRBV12-5 and TRBJ1-5; D is undetermined. This CDR3 is 15 amino acids long. CDR1 LGHNT and CDR2 FRNRAP come from the germline V gene. Trimming took off 1 base at V and 3 bases at J, with 10 bases between the two ends. CDR3 nucleotides: TGTGCTAGTGGTTTGGGGTTGGCCACCAATCAGCCCCAGCATTTT. Translating it yields CASGLGLATNQPQHF.

This sequence joins TRBV10-2 and TRBJ2-5, with D perhaps being TRBD1 or TRBD2 (5 bases each). The CDR3 is 14 residues long. With 7 bases removed from V and 5 bases from J, the gap between germline ends came to 17 bases. Germline V gene lookup returns CDR1 WSHSY and CDR2 SAAADI. The CDR3 loop reads CASKGRSEGETQYF. CDR3 DNA: TGCGCCAGCAAGGGAAGAAGCGAGGGGGAGACCCAGTACTTC.

The chain recombines TRBV5-8 with TRBJ2-3; 8 bases map to TRBD1. The germline V gene has CDR1 SGHTS and CDR2 YDEGEE. Trimming cost V 2 bases and J 4 bases; bases outside gene matches: 3. The length of the CDR3 is 14 residues. The CDR3 reads CASSLGQGADTQYF. The DNA of the CDR3 is TGTGCCAGCAGCTTAGGACAGGGCGCAGATACGCAGTATTTT.

This clone has only a few counts. The V call is TRBV5-1, the J call TRBJ2-2; perhaps TRBD1 as D (7 bases). CDR3 length: 16 amino acids. Between the trimmed V and J ends, which lost 8 bases and 0 bases, there was a span of 17 bases. The germline gives CDR1 SGHRS, CDR2 YFSETQ. The CDR3 nucleotides are TGCGCCAGTATGGGGGGCCAGGGGGCGAACACCGGGGAGCTGTTTTTT. Translating gives CASMGGQGANTGELFF. The whole variable domain, remainder taken from reference TRBV5-1 and TRBJ2-2, is KAGVTQTPRYLIKTRGQQVTLSCSPISGHRSVSWYQQTPGQGLQFLFEYFSETQRNKGNFPGRFSGRQFSNSRSEMNVSTLELGDSALYLCASMGGQGANTGELFFGEGSRLTVL.

The chain couples TRBV2 to TRBJ2-7, with 9 bases that match TRBD1. V was pared by 2 bases and J by 3 bases, with 11 bases of the junction left unmatched. Germline V gives CDR1 SNHLY, CDR2 FYNNEI. CDR3 length: 17 residues. CDR3 protein: CASSEMGRTGELYEQYF. CDR3 nucleotide sequence: TGTGCCAGCAGTGAAATGGGTAGGACAGGGGAACTCTACGAGCAGTACTTC.

This chain uses TRBV27 with TRBJ1-5; D perhaps matches TRBD1 (5 bases). The CDR3 is 17 residues long. Trimming took 4 bases from V and 0 from J, leaving 16 bases between them. Germline V gene lookup returns CDR1 MNHEY and CDR2 SMNVEV (reference sequence). Here the CDR3 DNA reads TGTGCCAGCAGTTCATGGGACGGTCTGAATAGCAATCAGCCCCAGCATTTT. Translated, it gives CASSSWDGLNSNQPQHF.

The chain employs TRBV25-1 and TRBJ1-2, with D unresolved. There are 11 residues in the CDR3. V dropped 4 bases and J dropped 7 bases, with 7 bases sitting between them. CDR1 is MGHDK, CDR2 SYGVNS, per germline. Here the CDR3 reads CASSGGFGYTF. The CDR3 coding sequence is TGTGCCAGCAGTGGGGGTTTTGGCTACACCTTC.

The rearrangement joins TRBV10-3 to TRBJ1-2, with 9 bases aligning to TRBD1. CDR3 length: 13 amino acids. CDR1 and CDR2 from the germline V gene are ENHRY and SYGVKD. The J segment lost 6 bases and the V segment lost 7 bases, leaving 6 bases of the junction unmatched. The CDR3 region is CAITEWDRDGYTF. CDR3 coding DNA: TGTGCCATCACCGAGTGGGACAGGGATGGCTACACCTTC.